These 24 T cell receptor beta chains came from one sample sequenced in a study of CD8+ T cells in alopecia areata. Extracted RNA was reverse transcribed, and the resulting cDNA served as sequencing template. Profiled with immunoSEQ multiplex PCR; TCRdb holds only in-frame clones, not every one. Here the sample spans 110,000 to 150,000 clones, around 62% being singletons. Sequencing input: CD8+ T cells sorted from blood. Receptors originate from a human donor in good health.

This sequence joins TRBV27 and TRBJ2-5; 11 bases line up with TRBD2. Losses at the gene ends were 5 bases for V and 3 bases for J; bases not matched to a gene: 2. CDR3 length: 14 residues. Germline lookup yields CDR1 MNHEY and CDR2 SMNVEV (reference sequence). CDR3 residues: CASSPGLAEETQYF. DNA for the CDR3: TGTGCCAGCAGTCCGGGACTAGCGGAAGAGACCCAGTACTTC.

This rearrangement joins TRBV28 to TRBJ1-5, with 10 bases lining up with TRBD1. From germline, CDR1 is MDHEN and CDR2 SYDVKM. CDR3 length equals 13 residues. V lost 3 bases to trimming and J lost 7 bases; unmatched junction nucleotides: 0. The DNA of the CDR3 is TGTGCCAGCAGTTTGGACAGGGGGCAGCCCCAGCATTTT. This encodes CASSLDRGQPQHF.

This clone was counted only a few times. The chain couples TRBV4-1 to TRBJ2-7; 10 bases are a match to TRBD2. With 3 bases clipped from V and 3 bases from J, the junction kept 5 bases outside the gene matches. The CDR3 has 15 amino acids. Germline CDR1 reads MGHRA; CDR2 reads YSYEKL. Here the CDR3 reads CASSHERTSGYEQYF. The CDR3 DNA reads TGCGCCAGCAGCCACGAAAGGACTAGCGGCTACGAGCAGTACTTC.

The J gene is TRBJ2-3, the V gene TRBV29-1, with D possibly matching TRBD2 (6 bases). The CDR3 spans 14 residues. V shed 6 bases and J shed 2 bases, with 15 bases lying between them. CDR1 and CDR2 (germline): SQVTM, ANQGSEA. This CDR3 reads CSVPFSGDTDTQYF. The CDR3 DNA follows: TGCAGCGTCCCGTTTAGCGGCGACACAGATACGCAGTATTTT.

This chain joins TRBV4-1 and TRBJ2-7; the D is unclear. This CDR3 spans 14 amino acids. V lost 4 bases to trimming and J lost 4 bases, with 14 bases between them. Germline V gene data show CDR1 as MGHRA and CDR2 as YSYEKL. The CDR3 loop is CASSPRLGGYEQYF. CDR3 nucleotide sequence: TGCGCCAGCAGCCCCCGCCTCGGCGGTTACGAGCAGTACTTC.

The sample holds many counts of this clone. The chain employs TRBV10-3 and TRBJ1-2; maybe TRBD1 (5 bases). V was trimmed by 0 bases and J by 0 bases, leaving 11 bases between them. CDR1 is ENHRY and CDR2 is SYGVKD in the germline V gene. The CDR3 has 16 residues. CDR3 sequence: CAISESGGTPNYGYTF. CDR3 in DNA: TGTGCCATCAGTGAGTCGGGGGGAACACCTAACTATGGCTACACCTTC.

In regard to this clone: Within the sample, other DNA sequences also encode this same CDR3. CDR3 nucleotides: TGCAGCGCCCCCGGGACTCTCGGTGAAGCTTTCTTT. This sequence encodes CSAPGTLGEAFF. The rearrangement joins TRBV29-1 to TRBJ1-1, with D possibly matching TRBD1 (5 bases). CDR1 and CDR2 (germline): SQVTM, ANQGSEA. The ends were cut back, 7 bases at V and 7 bases at J, with 16 bases in the middle. The CDR3 loop spans 12 amino acids.

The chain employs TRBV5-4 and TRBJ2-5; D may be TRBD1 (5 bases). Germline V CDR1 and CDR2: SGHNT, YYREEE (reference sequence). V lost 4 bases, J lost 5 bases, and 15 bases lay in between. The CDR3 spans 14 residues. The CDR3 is CASSNHGAGETQYF. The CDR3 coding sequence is TGTGCCAGCAGCAACCATGGGGCTGGGGAGACCCAGTACTTC.

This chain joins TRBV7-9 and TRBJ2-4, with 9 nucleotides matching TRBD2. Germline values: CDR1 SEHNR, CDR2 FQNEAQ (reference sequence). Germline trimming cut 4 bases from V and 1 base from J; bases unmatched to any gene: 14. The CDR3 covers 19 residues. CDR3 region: CASSSISPAAGGAKNIQYF. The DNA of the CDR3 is TGTGCCAGCAGCTCAATAAGTCCGGCTGCGGGAGGGGCCAAAAACATTCAGTACTTC. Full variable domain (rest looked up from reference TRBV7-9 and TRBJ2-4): DTGVSQNPRHKITKRGQNVTFRCDPISEHNRLYWYRQTLGQGPEFLTYFQNEAQLEKSRLLSDRFSAERPKGSFSTLEIQRTEQGDSAMYLCASSSISPAAGGAKNIQYFGAGTRLSVL.

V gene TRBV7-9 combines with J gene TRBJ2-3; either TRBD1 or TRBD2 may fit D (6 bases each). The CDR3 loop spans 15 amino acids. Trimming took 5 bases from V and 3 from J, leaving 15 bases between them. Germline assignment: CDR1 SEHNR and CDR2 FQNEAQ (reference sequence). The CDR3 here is CASSIQGGSTDTQYF. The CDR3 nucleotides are TGTGCCAGCAGCATACAGGGAGGCAGTACAGATACGCAGTATTTT.

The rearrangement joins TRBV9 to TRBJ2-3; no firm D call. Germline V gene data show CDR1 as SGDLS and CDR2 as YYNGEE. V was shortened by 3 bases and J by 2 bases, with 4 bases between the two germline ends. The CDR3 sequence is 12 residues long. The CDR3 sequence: CASSGITDTQYF. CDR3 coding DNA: TGTGCCAGCAGCGGTATCACAGATACGCAGTATTTT.

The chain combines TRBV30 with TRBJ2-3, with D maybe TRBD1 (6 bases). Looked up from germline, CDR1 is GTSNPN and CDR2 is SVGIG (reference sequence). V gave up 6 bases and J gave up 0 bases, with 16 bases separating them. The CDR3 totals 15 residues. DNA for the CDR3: TGTGCCTGCTACCCCGGGACACATAGCACAGATACGCAGTATTTT. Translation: CACYPGTHSTDTQYF.

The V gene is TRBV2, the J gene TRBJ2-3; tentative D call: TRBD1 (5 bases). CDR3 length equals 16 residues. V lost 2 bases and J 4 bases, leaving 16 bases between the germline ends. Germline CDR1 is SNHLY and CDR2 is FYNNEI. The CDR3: CASSEIPDRIADTQYF. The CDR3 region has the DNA TGTGCCAGCAGTGAAATCCCCGACAGAATTGCAGATACGCAGTATTTT.

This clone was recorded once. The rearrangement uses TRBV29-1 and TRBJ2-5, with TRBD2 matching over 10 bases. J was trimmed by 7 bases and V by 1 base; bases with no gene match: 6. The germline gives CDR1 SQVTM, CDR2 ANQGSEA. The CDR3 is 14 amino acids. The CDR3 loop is CSVEARQRGGTQYF. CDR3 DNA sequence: TGCAGCGTTGAAGCCCGCCAGCGGGGGGGGACCCAGTACTTC.

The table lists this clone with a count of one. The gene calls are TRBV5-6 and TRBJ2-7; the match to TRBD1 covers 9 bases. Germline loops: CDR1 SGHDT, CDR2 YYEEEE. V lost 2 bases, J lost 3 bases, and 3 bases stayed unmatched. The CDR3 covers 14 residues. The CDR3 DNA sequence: TGTGCCAGCAGCTTCGGGGGACAGGGCTACGAGCAGTACTTC. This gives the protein CASSFGGQGYEQYF.

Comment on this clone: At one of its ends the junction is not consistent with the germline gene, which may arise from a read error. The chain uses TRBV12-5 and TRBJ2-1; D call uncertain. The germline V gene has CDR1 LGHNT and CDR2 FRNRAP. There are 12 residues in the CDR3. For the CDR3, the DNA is TGTGCTAGTGCTTTGCCGTACAATGAGCAGTTCTTC. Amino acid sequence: CASALPYNEQFF.

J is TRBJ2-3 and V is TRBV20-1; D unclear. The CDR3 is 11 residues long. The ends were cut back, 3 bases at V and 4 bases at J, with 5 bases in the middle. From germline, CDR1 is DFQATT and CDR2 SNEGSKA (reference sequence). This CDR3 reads CSARSSDTQYF. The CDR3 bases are TGCAGTGCTAGGAGCTCAGATACGCAGTATTTT.

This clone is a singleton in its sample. The CDR3 DNA sequence: TGCAGCGTTCGGGCGGGAGGTGAGCAGTTCTTC. It encodes CSVRAGGEQFF. The chain carries TRBV29-1 and TRBJ2-1, with 8 bases aligning to TRBD2. The CDR3 is 11 amino acids. Germline CDR1 and CDR2: SQVTM and ANQGSEA. V lost 5 bases, J lost 9 bases, and 3 bases stayed unmatched.

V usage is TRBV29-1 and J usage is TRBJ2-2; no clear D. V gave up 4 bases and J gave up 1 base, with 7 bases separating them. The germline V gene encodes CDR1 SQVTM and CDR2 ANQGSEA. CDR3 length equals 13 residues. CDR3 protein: CSVVDRNTGELFF. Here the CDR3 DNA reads TGCAGCGTTGTAGATAGGAACACCGGGGAGCTGTTTTTT.

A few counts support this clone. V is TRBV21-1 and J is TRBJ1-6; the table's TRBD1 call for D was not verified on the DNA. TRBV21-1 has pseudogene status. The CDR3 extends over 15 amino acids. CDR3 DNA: TGTGCCAGCAGCCACAGGATTTACTATAATTCACCCCTCCACTTT. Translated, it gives CASSHRIYYNSPLHF.

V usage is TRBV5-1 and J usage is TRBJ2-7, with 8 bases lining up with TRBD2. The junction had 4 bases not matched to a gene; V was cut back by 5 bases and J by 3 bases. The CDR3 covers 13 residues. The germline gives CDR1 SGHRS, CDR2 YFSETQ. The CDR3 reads CASSSGTIYEQYF. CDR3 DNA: TGCGCCAGCAGTAGCGGGACCATCTACGAGCAGTACTTC.

The DNA of the CDR3 is TGTGCCACCAGCAGAGATCTAGGGGTCTTAGCCAAAAACATTCAGTACTTC. Translation: CATSRDLGVLAKNIQYF. The gene calls are TRBV15 and TRBJ2-4, with a weak D call TRBD1 (5 bases). CDR3 length: 17 amino acids. Trimming removed 0 bases at V and 0 bases at J, with 12 bases between. The V gene's germline CDR1 is LNHNV and CDR2 YYDKDF (reference sequence).

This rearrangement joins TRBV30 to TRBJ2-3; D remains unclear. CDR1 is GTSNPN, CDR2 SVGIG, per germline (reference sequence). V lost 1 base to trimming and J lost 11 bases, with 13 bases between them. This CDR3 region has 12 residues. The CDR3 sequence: CAWSDSPRLQYF. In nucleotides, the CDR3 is TGTGCCTGGAGTGACTCCCCTCGTTTGCAGTATTTT.

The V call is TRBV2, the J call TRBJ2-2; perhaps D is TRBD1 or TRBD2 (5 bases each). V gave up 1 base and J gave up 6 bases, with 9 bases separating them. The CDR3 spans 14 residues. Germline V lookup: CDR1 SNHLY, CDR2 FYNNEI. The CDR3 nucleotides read TGTGCCAGCAGTGAAGAGGTGGGGGCCGGGGAGCTGTTTTTT. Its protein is CASSEEVGAGELFF.